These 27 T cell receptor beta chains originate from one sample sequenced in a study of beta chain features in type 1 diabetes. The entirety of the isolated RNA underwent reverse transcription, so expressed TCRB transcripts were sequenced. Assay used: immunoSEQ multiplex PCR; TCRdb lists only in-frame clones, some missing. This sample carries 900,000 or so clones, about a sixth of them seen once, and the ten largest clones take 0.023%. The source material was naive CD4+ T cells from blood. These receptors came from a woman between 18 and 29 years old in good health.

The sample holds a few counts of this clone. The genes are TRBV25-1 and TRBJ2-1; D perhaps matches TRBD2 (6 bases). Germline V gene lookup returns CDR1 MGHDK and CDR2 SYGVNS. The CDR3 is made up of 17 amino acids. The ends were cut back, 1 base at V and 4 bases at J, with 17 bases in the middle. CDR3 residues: CASSELIWRDGYNEQFF. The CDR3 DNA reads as TGTGCCAGCAGTGAATTGATCTGGAGGGATGGGTACAATGAGCAGTTCTTC.

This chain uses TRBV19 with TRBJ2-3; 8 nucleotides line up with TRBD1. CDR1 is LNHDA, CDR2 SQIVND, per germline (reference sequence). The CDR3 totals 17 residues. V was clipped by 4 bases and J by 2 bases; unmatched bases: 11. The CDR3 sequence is CASSTLQTGELTDTQYF. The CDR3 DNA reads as TGTGCCAGTAGTACCCTCCAGACAGGGGAGCTCACAGATACGCAGTATTTT.

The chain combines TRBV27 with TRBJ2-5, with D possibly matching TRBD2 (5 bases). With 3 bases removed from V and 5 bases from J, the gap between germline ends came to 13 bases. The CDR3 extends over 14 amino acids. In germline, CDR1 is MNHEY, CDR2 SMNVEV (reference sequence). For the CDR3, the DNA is TGTGCCAGCAGTTTTCGGGGATCAAGCGAGACCCAGTACTTC. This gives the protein CASSFRGSSETQYF.

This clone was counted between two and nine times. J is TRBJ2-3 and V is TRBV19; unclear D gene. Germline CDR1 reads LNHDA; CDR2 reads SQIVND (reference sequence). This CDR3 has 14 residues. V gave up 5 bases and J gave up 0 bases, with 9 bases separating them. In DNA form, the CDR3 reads TGTGCCAGTAGTCGGCCTTCTAGCACAGATACGCAGTATTTT. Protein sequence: CASSRPSSTDTQYF.

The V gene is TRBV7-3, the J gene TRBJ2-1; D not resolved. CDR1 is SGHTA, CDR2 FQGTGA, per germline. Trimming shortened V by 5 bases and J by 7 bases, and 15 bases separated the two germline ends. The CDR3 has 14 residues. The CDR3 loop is CASSPGLLRNEQFF. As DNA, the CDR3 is TGTGCCAGCAGCCCGGGCCTCTTAAGGAATGAGCAGTTCTTC.

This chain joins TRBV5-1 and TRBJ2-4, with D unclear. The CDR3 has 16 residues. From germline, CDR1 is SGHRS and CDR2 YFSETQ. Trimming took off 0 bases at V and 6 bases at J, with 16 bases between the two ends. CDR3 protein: CASSLASLGYGNIQYF. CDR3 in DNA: TGCGCCAGCAGCTTGGCCTCGTTAGGTTACGGAAACATTCAGTACTTC.

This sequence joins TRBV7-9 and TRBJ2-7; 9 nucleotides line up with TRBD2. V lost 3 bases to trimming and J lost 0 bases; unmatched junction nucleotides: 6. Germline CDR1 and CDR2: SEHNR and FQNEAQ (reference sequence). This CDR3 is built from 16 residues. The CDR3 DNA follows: TGTGCCAGCAGCTTTGGGAGCGGGAGGCACTCCTACGAGCAGTACTTC. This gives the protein CASSFGSGRHSYEQYF.

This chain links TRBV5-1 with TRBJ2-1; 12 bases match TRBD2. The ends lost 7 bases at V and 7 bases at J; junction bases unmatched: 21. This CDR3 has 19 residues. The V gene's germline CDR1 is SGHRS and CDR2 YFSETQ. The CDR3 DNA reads TGCGCCAGCTCCCTGGCCGTCCTAGCGGGAGGGGGTCCGACGAATGAGCAGTTCTTC. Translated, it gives CASSLAVLAGGGPTNEQFF.

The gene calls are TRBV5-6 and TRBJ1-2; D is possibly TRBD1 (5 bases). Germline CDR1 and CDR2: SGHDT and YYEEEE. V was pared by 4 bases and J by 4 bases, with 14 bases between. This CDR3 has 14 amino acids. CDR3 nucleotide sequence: TGTGCCAGCAGCACAGGTAACCCTCGCTATGGCTACACCTTC. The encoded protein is CASSTGNPRYGYTF.

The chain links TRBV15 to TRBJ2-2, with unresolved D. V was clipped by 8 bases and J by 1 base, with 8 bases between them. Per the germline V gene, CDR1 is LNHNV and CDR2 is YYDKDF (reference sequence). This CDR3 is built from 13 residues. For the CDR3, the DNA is TGTGCCACCGGGGAAGGGAACACCGGGGAGCTGTTTTTT. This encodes CATGEGNTGELFF.

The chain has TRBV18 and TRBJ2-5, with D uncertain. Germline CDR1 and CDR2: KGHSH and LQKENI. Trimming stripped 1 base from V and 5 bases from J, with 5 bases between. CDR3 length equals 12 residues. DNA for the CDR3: TGTGCCAGCTCACCACTTAAGGAGACCCAGTACTTC. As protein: CASSPLKETQYF. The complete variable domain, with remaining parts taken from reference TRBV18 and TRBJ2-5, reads NAGVMQNPRHLVRRRGQEARLRCSPMKGHSHVYWYRQLPEEGLKFMVYLQKENIIDESGMPKERFSAEFPKEGPSILRIQQVVRGDSAAYFCASSPLKETQYFGPGTRLLVL.

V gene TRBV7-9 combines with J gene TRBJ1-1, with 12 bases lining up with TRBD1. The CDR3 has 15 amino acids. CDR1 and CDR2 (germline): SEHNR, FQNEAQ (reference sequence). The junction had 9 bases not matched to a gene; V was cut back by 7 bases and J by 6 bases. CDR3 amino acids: CASIPQGTGGPEAFF. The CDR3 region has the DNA TGTGCCAGCATCCCGCAAGGGACAGGGGGCCCTGAAGCTTTCTTT.

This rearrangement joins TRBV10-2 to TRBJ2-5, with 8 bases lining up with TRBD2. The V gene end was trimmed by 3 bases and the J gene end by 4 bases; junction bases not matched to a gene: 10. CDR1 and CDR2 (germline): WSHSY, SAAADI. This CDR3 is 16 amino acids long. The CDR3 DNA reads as TGCGCCAGCAGTGATTCAGCGGGAGCAGCGGGAGAGACCCAGTACTTC. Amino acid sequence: CASSDSAGAAGETQYF.

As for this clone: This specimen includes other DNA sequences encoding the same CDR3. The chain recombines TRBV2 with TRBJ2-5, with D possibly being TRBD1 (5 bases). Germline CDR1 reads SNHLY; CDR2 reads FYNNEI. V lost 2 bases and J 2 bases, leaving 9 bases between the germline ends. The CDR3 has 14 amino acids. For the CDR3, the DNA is TGTGCCAGCAGTGAACTGACAGCTCAAGAGACCCAGTACTTC. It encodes CASSELTAQETQYF.

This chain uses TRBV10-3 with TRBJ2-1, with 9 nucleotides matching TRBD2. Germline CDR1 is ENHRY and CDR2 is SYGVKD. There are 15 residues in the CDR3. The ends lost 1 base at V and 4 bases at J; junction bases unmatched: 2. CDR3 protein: CAISELAGGYNEQFF. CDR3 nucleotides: TGTGCCATCAGTGAGTTGGCGGGAGGGTACAATGAGCAGTTCTTC.

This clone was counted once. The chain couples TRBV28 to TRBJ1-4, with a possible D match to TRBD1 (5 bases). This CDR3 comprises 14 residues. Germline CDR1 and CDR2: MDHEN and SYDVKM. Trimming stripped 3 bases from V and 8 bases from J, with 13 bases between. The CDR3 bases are TGTGCCAGCAGTTTGGCAGGGAGATACGAAAAACTGTTTTTT. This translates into CASSLAGRYEKLFF.

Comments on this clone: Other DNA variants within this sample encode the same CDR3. CDR3 region: CASSLGQLASQYF. The CDR3 DNA sequence: TGTGCCAGCAGTTTAGGACAGTTAGCCTCCCAGTACTTC. V is TRBV28 and J is TRBJ2-5; D may be TRBD1 (6 bases). This CDR3 has 13 residues. Germline V gene lookup returns CDR1 MDHEN and CDR2 SYDVKM. V lost 2 bases to trimming and J lost 9 bases, with 13 bases between them.

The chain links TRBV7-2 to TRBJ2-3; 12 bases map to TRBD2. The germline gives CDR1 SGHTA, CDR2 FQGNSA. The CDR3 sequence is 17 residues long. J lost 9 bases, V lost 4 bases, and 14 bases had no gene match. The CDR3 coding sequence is TGTGCCAGCAGCTCCCCAACTAGCGGGAGGTCCCGTTGGACGCAGTATTTT. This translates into CASSSPTSGRSRWTQYF.

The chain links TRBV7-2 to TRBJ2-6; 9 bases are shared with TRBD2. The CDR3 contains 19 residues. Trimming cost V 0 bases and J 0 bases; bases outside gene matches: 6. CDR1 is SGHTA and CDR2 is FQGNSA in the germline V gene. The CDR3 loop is CASSLATSGYSSGANVLTF. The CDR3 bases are TGTGCCAGCAGCTTAGCCACTAGCGGGTATAGCTCTGGGGCCAACGTCCTGACTTTC.

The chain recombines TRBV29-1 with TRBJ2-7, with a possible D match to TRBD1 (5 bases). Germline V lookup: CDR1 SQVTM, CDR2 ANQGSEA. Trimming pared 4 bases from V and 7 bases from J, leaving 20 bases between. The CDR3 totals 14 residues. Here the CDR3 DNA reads TGCAGCGTTGCAGTGGACACGGCGAGTAGGGAGCAGTACTTC. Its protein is CSVAVDTASREQYF.

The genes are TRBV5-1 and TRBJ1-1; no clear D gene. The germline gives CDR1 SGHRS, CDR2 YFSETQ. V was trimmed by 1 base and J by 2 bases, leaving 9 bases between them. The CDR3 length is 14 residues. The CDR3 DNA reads TGCGCCAGCAGCTTGTCCAGCGGTAACACTGAAGCTTTCTTT. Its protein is CASSLSSGNTEAFF.

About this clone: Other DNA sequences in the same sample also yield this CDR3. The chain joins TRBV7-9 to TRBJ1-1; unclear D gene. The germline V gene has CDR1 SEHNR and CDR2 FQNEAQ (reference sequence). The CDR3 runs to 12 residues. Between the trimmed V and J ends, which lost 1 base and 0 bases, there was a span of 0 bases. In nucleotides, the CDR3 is TGTGCCAGCAGCTTAGTGAACACTGAAGCTTTCTTT. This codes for CASSLVNTEAFF.

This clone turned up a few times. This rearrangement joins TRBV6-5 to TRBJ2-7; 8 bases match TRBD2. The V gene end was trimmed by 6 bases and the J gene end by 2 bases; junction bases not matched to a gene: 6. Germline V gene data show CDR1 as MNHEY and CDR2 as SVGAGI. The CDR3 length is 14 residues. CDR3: CASRRAGEAYEQYF. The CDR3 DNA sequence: TGTGCCAGCAGACGAGCGGGAGAGGCCTACGAGCAGTACTTC.

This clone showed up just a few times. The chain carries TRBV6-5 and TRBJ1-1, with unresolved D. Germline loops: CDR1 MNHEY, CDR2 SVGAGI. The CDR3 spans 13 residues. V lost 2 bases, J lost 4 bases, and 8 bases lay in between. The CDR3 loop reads CASSYLVGTEAFF. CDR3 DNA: TGTGCCAGCAGTTACCTAGTTGGCACTGAAGCTTTCTTT.

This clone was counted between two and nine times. The CDR3 loop is CASSSQREGLETQYF. In DNA, the CDR3 is TGTGCCAGCAGTTCCCAGCGGGAGGGCCTTGAGACCCAGTACTTC. The chain is built from TRBV6-5 and TRBJ2-5, with 10 positions matching TRBD2. The CDR3 extends over 15 amino acids. With V trimmed by 4 bases and J by 5 bases, 7 bases remained unmatched. The germline V gene has CDR1 MNHEY and CDR2 SVGAGI.

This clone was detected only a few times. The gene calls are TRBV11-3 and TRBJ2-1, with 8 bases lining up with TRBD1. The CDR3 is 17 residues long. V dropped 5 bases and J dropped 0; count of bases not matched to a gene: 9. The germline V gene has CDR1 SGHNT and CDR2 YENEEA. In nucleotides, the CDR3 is TGTGCCAGCAGCCCGCGGACAGGGATAAGCTCCTACAATGAGCAGTTCTTC. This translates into CASSPRTGISSYNEQFF. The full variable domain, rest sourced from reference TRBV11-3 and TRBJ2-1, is EAGVVQSPRYKIIEKKQPVAFWCNPISGHNTLYWYLQNLGQGPELLIRYENEEAVDDSQLPKDRFSAERLKGVDSTLKIQPAELGDSAVYLCASSPRTGISSYNEQFFGPGTRLTVL.

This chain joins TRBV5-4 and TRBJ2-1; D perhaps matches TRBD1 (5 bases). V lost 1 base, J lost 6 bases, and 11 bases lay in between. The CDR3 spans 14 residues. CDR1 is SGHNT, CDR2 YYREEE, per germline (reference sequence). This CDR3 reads CASSLRSQGNEQFF. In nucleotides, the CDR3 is TGTGCCAGCAGCTTGCGCAGCCAGGGCAATGAGCAGTTCTTC.